These 21 T cell receptor beta chains came from one sample sequenced in a study of blood T cell repertoires in COVID-19. Data came from immunoSEQ multiplex PCR; TCRdb stores just in-frame clones and leaves some out. The table lists 80,000 to 100,000 clones, about 86% of them singletons. The sample taken for sequencing was peripheral blood. The receptors stem from a woman in her fifties or sixties in a cohort sampled during active or convalescent COVID-19.

J is TRBJ1-2 and V is TRBV18, with TRBD1 matching over 9 bases. CDR3 length equals 15 residues. The germline V gene has CDR1 KGHSH and CDR2 LQKENI. The ends lost 3 bases at V and 3 bases at J; junction bases unmatched: 5. The CDR3 loop reads CASSPRTGEDYGYTF. CDR3 DNA: TGTGCCAGCTCACCGAGGACAGGGGAGGACTATGGCTACACCTTC.

The chain carries TRBV3-1 (or the pseudogene TRBV3-2) and TRBJ2-1, with 11 bases lining up with TRBD2. Germline CDR1 is LGHDT and CDR2 is YNNKEL (reference sequence). J lost 7 bases, V lost 5 bases, and 4 bases had no gene match. This CDR3 is built from 14 residues. This CDR3 is CASSFSGRGNEQFF. In DNA, the CDR3 is TGTGCCAGCAGCTTTAGCGGGAGGGGGAATGAGCAGTTCTTC.

This sequence joins TRBV5-6 and TRBJ1-2, with D tentatively TRBD1 (6 bases). CDR1 and CDR2 (germline): SGHDT, YYEEEE. The CDR3 sequence is 16 residues long. The germline V and J ends were trimmed by 6 bases and 0 bases, with 18 bases remaining between them. The CDR3: CASTLQGVGTNYGYTF. The CDR3 DNA is TGTGCCAGCACCCTACAGGGAGTTGGTACTAACTATGGCTACACCTTC.

The chain employs TRBV10-3 and TRBJ2-5; possible D gene TRBD2, 6 bases. Per germline, CDR1 ENHRY and CDR2 SYGVKD. The CDR3 spans 16 residues. The V gene lost 3 bases and the J gene lost 5 bases, with 19 bases spanning the gap. This CDR3 reads CAISDVRSGGVETQYF. For the CDR3, the DNA is TGTGCCATCAGTGACGTGCGTAGCGGAGGAGTGGAGACCCAGTACTTC.

J is TRBJ1-1 and V is TRBV7-9, with a possible D match to TRBD1 (6 bases). CDR1 is SEHNR and CDR2 is FQNEAQ in the germline V gene (reference sequence). The CDR3 consists of 14 residues. V lost 1 base, J lost 4 bases, and 10 bases lay in between. DNA of the CDR3: TGTGCCAGCAGCTTAGGTGGGGGCGGCACTGAAGCTTTCTTT. Protein sequence: CASSLGGGGTEAFF.

The V call is TRBV5-1, the J call TRBJ1-1, with D unclear. The CDR3 is made up of 12 amino acids. CDR1 and CDR2 from the germline V gene are SGHRS and YFSETQ. V was shortened by 7 bases and J by 0 bases, with 7 bases between the two germline ends. Here the CDR3 DNA reads TGCGCCAGCTGTGACATGAACACTGAAGCTTTCTTT. Amino acids: CASCDMNTEAFF.

The chain links TRBV5-1 to TRBJ2-2; TRBD2 aligns across 8 bases. In germline, CDR1 is SGHRS, CDR2 YFSETQ. The CDR3 totals 16 residues. Unmatched junction bases numbered 2, after V lost 0 bases and J lost 1 base. The chain's CDR3 is CASSLDTSGNTGELFF. The CDR3 DNA is TGCGCCAGCAGCTTGGACACTAGCGGGAACACCGGGGAGCTGTTTTTT.

The rearrangement uses TRBV15 and TRBJ2-5; TRBD2 matches 8 bases. Unmatched junction bases numbered 3, after V lost 1 base and J lost 5 bases. Germline V gene data show CDR1 as LNHNV and CDR2 as YYDKDF (reference sequence). The CDR3 has 14 amino acids. The CDR3 loop reads CATSRGGGWETQYF. CDR3 nucleotides: TGTGCCACCAGCAGAGGCGGGGGGTGGGAGACCCAGTACTTC.

The chain carries TRBV9 and TRBJ1-5; no clear D gene. V dropped 7 bases and J dropped 10 bases, with 18 bases sitting between them. CDR3 size: 13 residues. CDR1 and CDR2 from the germline V gene are SGDLS and YYNGEE. The CDR3 nucleotides are TGTGCCAGCGCGGCCGAAGAGGGTCGCCCCCAGCATTTT. Its protein product is CASAAEEGRPQHF.

The rearrangement joins TRBV25-1 to TRBJ1-2, with TRBD1 matching over 7 bases. Trimming cost V 3 bases and J 8 bases; bases outside gene matches: 9. CDR1 is MGHDK and CDR2 is SYGVNS in the germline V gene. The CDR3 runs 14 residues. CDR3: CASSDFSRGDGYTF. The CDR3 coding sequence is TGTGCCAGCAGTGACTTTTCCAGGGGGGACGGCTACACCTTC.

The chain couples TRBV2 to TRBJ1-1, with 8 bases fitting TRBD1. V shed 10 bases, J shed 9 bases, and the junction held 16 bases outside the gene matches. Germline CDR1 and CDR2: SNHLY and FYNNEI. The CDR3 extends over 14 amino acids. CDR3 residues: CATERGRGLLQAFF. CDR3 bases: TGTGCCACCGAAAGGGGCAGGGGGCTTCTGCAAGCTTTCTTT.

This rearrangement joins TRBV10-3 to TRBJ1-4; 8 bases are a match to TRBD1. The germline CDR1 and CDR2 sequences are ENHRY and SYGVKD. This CDR3 region has 14 residues. After removal of 6 bases from V and 5 bases from J, the junction contained 5 bases not matched to a gene. CDR3 loop: CAIRSTGANEKLFF. The CDR3 DNA reads as TGTGCCATCAGATCGACAGGGGCGAATGAAAAACTGTTTTTT.

This chain links TRBV6-4 with TRBJ2-3, with 12 bases matching TRBD2. This CDR3 contains 14 residues. J gave up 9 bases and V 2 bases, and 3 bases lay outside the gene matches. CDR1 and CDR2 from the germline V gene are MRHNA and SNTAGT. CDR3 sequence (DNA): TGTGCCAGCAGTGACCTAGCGGGGGGGGACACGCAGTATTTT. This gives the protein CASSDLAGGDTQYF.

This clone has only one observation. The genes are TRBV20-1 and TRBJ2-1; TRBD2 aligns across 9 bases. The CDR3 contains 15 residues. From germline, CDR1 is DFQATT and CDR2 SNEGSKA (reference sequence). V dropped 3 bases and J dropped 5; count of bases not matched to a gene: 8. The DNA for the CDR3 is TGCAGTGCTAGTGTGGCGGGGGGGGTTGACAATGAGCAGTTCTTC. Protein sequence: CSASVAGGVDNEQFF.

The rearrangement joins TRBV30 to TRBJ2-1, with TRBD2 matching 12 bases. The V segment lost 4 bases and the J segment 9 bases; nucleotides outside the gene matches: 10. From germline, CDR1 is GTSNPN and CDR2 SVGIG (reference sequence). The CDR3 is 15 residues long. The CDR3 region has the DNA TGTGCCTGGACCCTAGCTAGCGGGGGGGCCGTTGAGCAGTTCTTC. This translates into CAWTLASGGAVEQFF.

V and J are TRBV3-1 (or the pseudogene TRBV3-2) and TRBJ1-1; tentative D call: TRBD1 (5 bases). Trimming shortened V by 5 bases and J by 4 bases, and 11 bases separated the two germline ends. The CDR3 loop spans 13 amino acids. Per the germline V gene, CDR1 is LGHDT and CDR2 is YNNKEL (reference sequence). The CDR3: CASSFGQGTEAFF. The CDR3 nucleotides are TGTGCCAGCAGCTTTGGCCAGGGCACTGAAGCTTTCTTT.

The chain couples TRBV11-2 to TRBJ2-1, with TRBD2 matching 10 bases. Germline lookup yields CDR1 SGHAT and CDR2 FQNNGV. This CDR3 region has 16 residues. V shed 6 bases, J shed 3 bases, and the junction held 8 bases outside the gene matches. The CDR3 nucleotides read TGTGCCAGCAGTATCCCGGGACTAGCGCTCTACAATGAGCAGTTCTTC. It specifies CASSIPGLALYNEQFF.

The chain has TRBV3-1 (or the pseudogene TRBV3-2) and TRBJ2-5, with 12 bases matching TRBD2. V dropped 4 bases and J dropped 14; count of bases not matched to a gene: 8. CDR3 length: 13 residues. Germline V gene lookup returns CDR1 LGHDT and CDR2 YNNKEL (reference sequence). CDR3 nucleotide sequence: TGTGCCAGCAGCCGCGGGACTAGCGGGCGGGGTTACTTC. Translated: CASSRGTSGRGYF.

The chain links TRBV19 to TRBJ1-1; 11 bases are a match to TRBD1. The length of the CDR3 is 14 residues. CDR1 and CDR2 from the germline V gene are LNHDA and SQIVND (reference sequence). V lost 9 bases, J lost 4 bases, and 7 bases stayed unmatched. CDR3 residues: CASGQGALGTEAFF. Written as DNA, the CDR3 is TGTGCCAGCGGACAGGGGGCCCTGGGCACTGAAGCTTTCTTT. The complete variable domain, with remaining parts taken from reference TRBV19 and TRBJ1-1, reads DGGITQSPKYLFRKEGQNVTLSCEQNLNHDAMYWYRQDPGQGLRLIYYSQIVNDFQKGDIAEGYSVSREKKESFPLTVTSAQKNPTAFYLCASGQGALGTEAFFGQGTRLTVV.

This chain uses TRBV7-3 with TRBJ2-3; the match to TRBD2 covers 11 bases. Germline V gene lookup returns CDR1 SGHTA and CDR2 FQGTGA. With V trimmed by 5 bases and J by 0 bases, 4 bases remained unmatched. The CDR3 extends over 16 amino acids. CDR3 in DNA: TGTGCCAGCAGCAGACTAGCGGGACTGAGCACAGATACGCAGTATTTT. As protein: CASSRLAGLSTDTQYF.

V gene TRBV2 combines with J gene TRBJ1-3; D remains ambiguous. The CDR3 covers 15 residues. Germline CDR1 is SNHLY and CDR2 is FYNNEI. V was shortened by 4 bases and J by 4 bases, with 14 bases between the two germline ends. The CDR3 DNA follows: TGTGCCAGCAGTGTAGGCGGATCCTCAGGAAACACCATATATTTT. Its translation is CASSVGGSSGNTIYF. The complete variable domain, with remaining parts taken from reference TRBV2 and TRBJ1-3, reads EPEVTQTPSHQVTQMGQEVILRCVPISNHLYFYWYRQILGQKVEFLVSFYNNEISEKSEIFDDQFSVERPDGSNFTLKIRSTKLEDSAMYFCASSVGGSSGNTIYFGEGSWLTVV.